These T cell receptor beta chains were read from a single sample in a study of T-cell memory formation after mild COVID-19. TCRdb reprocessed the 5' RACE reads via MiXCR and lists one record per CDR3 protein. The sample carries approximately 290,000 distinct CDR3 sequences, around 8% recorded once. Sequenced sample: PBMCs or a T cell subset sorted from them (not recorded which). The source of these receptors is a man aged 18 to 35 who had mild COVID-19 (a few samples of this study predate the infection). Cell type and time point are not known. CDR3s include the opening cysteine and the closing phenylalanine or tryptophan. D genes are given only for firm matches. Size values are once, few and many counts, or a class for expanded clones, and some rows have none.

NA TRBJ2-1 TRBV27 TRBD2 CASSFSIGTSGSDNEQFF TGTGCCAGCAGTTTTTCCATCGGGACTAGCGGGTCGGACAATGAGCAGTTCTTC
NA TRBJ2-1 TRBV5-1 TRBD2 CASSGGLAGSYNEQFF TGCGCCAGCAGCGGCGGACTAGCGGGGAGCTACAATGAGCAGTTCTTC
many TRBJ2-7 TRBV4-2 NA CASRSHGEHYEQYF TGTGCCAGCAGATCGCACGGGGAGCATTACGAGCAGTACTTC
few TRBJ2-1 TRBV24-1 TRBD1 CATSDPGQGIDNEQFF TGTGCCACCAGTGATCCTGGACAGGGAATCGACAATGAGCAGTTCTTC
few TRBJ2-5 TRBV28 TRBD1 CASSNSGTGVPQVQYF TGTGCCAGCAGTAACTCCGGGACAGGGGTCCCTCAGGTCCAGTACTTC
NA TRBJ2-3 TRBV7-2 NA CASSSRDHRDTQYF TGTGCCAGCAGCTCCCGGGACCACAGGGATACGCAGTATTTT
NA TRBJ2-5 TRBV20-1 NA CSAKKETQYF TGCAGTGCTAAAAAGGAGACCCAGTACTTC
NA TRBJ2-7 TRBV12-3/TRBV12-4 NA CASSFRDGFSYEQYF TGTGCCAGCAGTTTCCGGGACGGATTCTCCTACGAGCAGTACTTC
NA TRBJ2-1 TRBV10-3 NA CAISSPDDLGEQFF TGTGCCATCAGTTCCCCGGATGACCTCGGTGAGCAGTTCTTC
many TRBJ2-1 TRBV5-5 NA CASSPTRRNEQFF TGTGCCAGCAGCCCCACCCGGCGGAATGAGCAGTTCTTC
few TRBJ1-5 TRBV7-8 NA CASSSLGGSQPQHF TGTGCCAGCAGCTCCCTCGGGGGCTCTCAGCCCCAGCATTTT
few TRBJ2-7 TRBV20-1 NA CSAQDGSSYEQYF TGCAGTGCTCAGGACGGTAGCTCCTACGAGCAGTACTTC
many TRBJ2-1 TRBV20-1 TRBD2 CSARGGGARYNEQFF TGCAGTGCCAGGGGCGGGGGGGCAAGGTACAATGAGCAGTTCTTC
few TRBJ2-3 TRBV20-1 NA CSADSSRTDTQYF TGCAGTGCTGACTCTAGTAGGACAGATACGCAGTATTTT
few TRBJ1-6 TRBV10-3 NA CAISPPKGSPLHF TGTGCCATCAGCCCCCCTAAGGGGTCACCCCTCCACTTT